The next 29 T cell receptor beta chains were all read from a single sample in a study of shared clonotypes between healthy human individuals. Only in-frame clones appear in the TCRdb table, and some are missing; sequencing was by immunoSEQ multiplex PCR. The sample lists millions of clones, approximately 90% seen once, with 0.14% in the top ten. Material: naive CD4+ T cells sorted from blood. The subset is: CD45RA+ positively selected. The source of these receptors is a man aged 18 to 30 in good health.

About this clone itself: Mismatch with germline at one junction end may stem from a read error. This sequence joins TRBV7-7 and TRBJ2-5; the D gene is possibly TRBD2 (6 bases). The CDR3 sequence is 13 residues long. Germline lookup yields CDR1 SSHAT and CDR2 FNYEAQ (reference sequence). Here the CDR3 DNA reads TGTGCTAGCAGCTTAGTGGGAGGTGGGACCCAGTACTTC. Translated: CASSLVGGGTQYF. The entire variable domain, with the rest obtained from reference TRBV7-7 and TRBJ2-5, is as follows: GAGVSQSPRYKVTKRGQDVTLRCDPISSHATLYWYQQALGQGPEFLTYFNYEAQPDKSGLPSDRFSAERPEGSISTLTIQRTEQRDSAMYRCASSLVGGGTQYFGPGTRLLVL.

The chain recombines TRBV15 with TRBJ1-4; TRBD1 matches 9 bases. V was pared by 0 bases and J by 8 bases, with 7 bases of the junction left unmatched. The CDR3 runs 16 residues. CDR1 LNHNV and CDR2 YYDKDF come from the germline V gene (reference sequence). This CDR3 reads CATSREGGTGQEKLFF. Written as DNA, the CDR3 is TGTGCCACCAGCAGAGAGGGAGGGACAGGGCAGGAAAAACTGTTTTTT. The complete variable domain, with remaining parts taken from reference TRBV15 and TRBJ1-4, reads DAMVIQNPRYQVTQFGKPVTLSCSQTLNHNVMYWYQQKSSQAPKLLFHYYDKDFNNEADTPDNFQSRRPNTSFCFLDIRSPGLGDTAMYLCATSREGGTGQEKLFFGSGTQLSVL.

The genes are TRBV6-1 and TRBJ1-2; D remains ambiguous. V lost 1 base and J 5 bases, leaving 8 bases between the germline ends. The CDR3 is 13 amino acids. Germline lookup yields CDR1 MNHNS and CDR2 SASEGT. The CDR3 reads CASSEVPVYGYTF. The CDR3 region has the DNA TGTGCCAGCAGTGAAGTTCCGGTTTATGGCTACACCTTC.

V and J are TRBV19 and TRBJ1-2, with TRBD1 matching over 9 bases. V dropped 3 bases and J dropped 6; count of bases not matched to a gene: 14. This CDR3 has 17 residues. CDR1 and CDR2 (germline): LNHDA, SQIVND (reference sequence). The CDR3 sequence is CASSIGTYRGPVDGYTF. The CDR3 DNA reads as TGTGCCAGTAGTATTGGGACGTACAGGGGGCCGGTAGATGGCTACACCTTC.

The chain has TRBV18 and TRBJ2-7; D is perhaps TRBD1 (5 bases). The CDR3 loop spans 15 amino acids. The V end lost 2 bases, the J end lost 3 bases, and 14 bases lay between the germline ends. Germline V gene data show CDR1 as KGHSH and CDR2 as LQKENI. Here the CDR3 reads CASSPGAQGGYEQYF. The DNA for the CDR3 is TGTGCCAGCTCACCAGGGGCTCAGGGTGGCTACGAGCAGTACTTC.

The V gene is TRBV15, the J gene TRBJ2-4; 8 bases are shared with TRBD1. Looked up from germline, CDR1 is LNHNV and CDR2 is YYDKDF (reference sequence). The CDR3 sequence is 16 residues long. J was trimmed by 5 bases and V by 3 bases; bases with no gene match: 9. CDR3 protein: CATSSPRTGSQNIQYF. The CDR3 bases are TGTGCCACCAGCAGTCCCCGGACAGGGAGCCAAAACATTCAGTACTTC.

A remark on this clone: At the DNA level, this CDR3 is encoded by other sequences in the same sample as well. This chain uses TRBV5-1 with TRBJ1-6; 8 bases are shared with TRBD1. J gave up 11 bases and V 4 bases, and 8 bases lay outside the gene matches. In germline, CDR1 is SGHRS, CDR2 YFSETQ. The CDR3 runs to 14 residues. The CDR3 region has the DNA TGCGCCAGCAGCGATACAGGGGGGGGGCCACCCCTCCACTTT. This sequence encodes CASSDTGGGPPLHF.

The chain joins TRBV30 to TRBJ2-2; D possibly corresponds to TRBD2 (5 bases). CDR1 GTSNPN and CDR2 SVGIG come from the germline V gene (reference sequence). CDR3 length: 16 amino acids. The ends were cut back, 3 bases at V and 3 bases at J, with 17 bases in the middle. CDR3 region: CAWSGPGLDYTGELFF. Written as DNA, the CDR3 is TGTGCCTGGAGCGGACCTGGACTGGATTACACCGGGGAGCTGTTTTTT.

The genes are TRBV14 and TRBJ2-3; 10 bases are shared with TRBD2. Trimming at V came to 6 bases and at J to 3 bases, leaving 3 bases not matched to a gene. Germline V gives CDR1 SGHDN, CDR2 FVKESK. This CDR3 contains 14 residues. The CDR3 is CASRPSGGTDTQYF. CDR3 nucleotides: TGTGCCAGCAGGCCTAGCGGGGGAACAGATACGCAGTATTTT.

V and J are TRBV30 and TRBJ2-1; either TRBD1 or TRBD2 may fit D (5 bases each). This CDR3 has 11 residues. The germline V gene encodes CDR1 GTSNPN and CDR2 SVGIG (reference sequence). Trimming took off 1 base at V and 10 bases at J, with 8 bases between the two ends. CDR3 sequence (DNA): TGTGCCTGGAGTGCAGGGACCGAGCAGTTCTTC. Amino acids: CAWSAGTEQFF.

This chain's CDR3 is CASKRGPTNYGYTF. In DNA form, the CDR3 reads TGTGCCAGCAAAAGGGGGCCTACTAACTATGGCTACACCTTC. The chain couples TRBV6-6 to TRBJ1-2, with 7 bases matching TRBD1. This CDR3 contains 14 residues. The germline CDR1 and CDR2 sequences are MNHNY and SVGAGI (reference sequence). J lost 0 bases, V lost 7 bases, and 5 bases had no gene match.

The DNA of the CDR3 is TGTGCCAGCAGTAGCTTGGGGCGGGGCAATCAGCCCCAGCATTTT. Protein product: CASSSLGRGNQPQHF. V and J are TRBV28 and TRBJ1-5; possible D gene TRBD1, 5 bases. CDR1 is MDHEN, CDR2 SYDVKM, per germline. This CDR3 has 15 residues. The V end lost 5 bases, the J end lost 2 bases, and 13 bases lay between the germline ends.

This chain connects TRBV6-1 to TRBJ1-1, with D unclear. Germline CDR1 and CDR2: MNHNS and SASEGT. Trimming removed 10 bases at V and 13 bases at J, with 25 bases between. CDR3 length: 13 amino acids. CDR3 coding DNA: TGTGCCACCCAGCCGACGAGTCTCGGGTTGGGTTTCTTT. Encoded protein: CATQPTSLGLGFF.

CDR3 bases: TGTGCCAGCCGGGACAGGGTTCTGAACACTGAAGCTTTCTTT. This codes for CASRDRVLNTEAFF. The chain uses TRBV7-8 and TRBJ1-1; TRBD1 matches at 9 bases. This CDR3 spans 14 amino acids. Germline lookup yields CDR1 SGHVS and CDR2 FQNEAQ. The junction had 4 bases not matched to a gene; V was cut back by 8 bases and J by 0 bases.

The V and J genes are TRBV9 and TRBJ1-4, with 10 bases identical to TRBD1. Unmatched junction bases numbered 4, after V lost 4 bases and J lost 4 bases. This CDR3 contains 15 residues. The germline V gene encodes CDR1 SGDLS and CDR2 YYNGEE. CDR3 in DNA: TGTGCCAGCAGCAAAGGACAGGGGGTTAATGAAAAACTGTTTTTT. It encodes CASSKGQGVNEKLFF.

V usage is TRBV9 and J usage is TRBJ2-2; D uncertain. Germline values: CDR1 SGDLS, CDR2 YYNGEE. This CDR3 region has 15 residues. Trimming shortened V by 0 bases and J by 4 bases, and 10 bases separated the two germline ends. The DNA of the CDR3 is TGTGCCAGCAGCGTAGGACCCCCGGCCACCGGGGAGCTGTTTTTT. Its protein product is CASSVGPPATGELFF.

In regard to this clone: This same CDR3 is encoded by further DNA sequences in the sample. CDR3 coding DNA: TGCAGCGCATGGACAGGGAACACTGAAGCTTTCTTT. Translating it yields CSAWTGNTEAFF. J is TRBJ1-1 and V is TRBV29-1; 7 bases agree with TRBD1. Trimming removed 7 bases from V and 1 base from J; junction bases left unmatched: 3. CDR1 and CDR2 from the germline V gene are SQVTM and ANQGSEA. The CDR3 spans 12 residues. Full variable domain (rest looked up from reference TRBV29-1 and TRBJ1-1): SAVISQKPSRDICQRGTSLTIQCQVDSQVTMMFWYRQQPGQSLTLIATANQGSEATYESGFVIDKFPISRPNLTFSTLTVSNMSPEDSSIYLCSAWTGNTEAFFGQGTRLTVV.

The gene calls are TRBV28 and TRBJ1-1; maybe TRBD1 (5 bases). Germline V gives CDR1 MDHEN, CDR2 SYDVKM. The CDR3 runs to 14 residues. V was shortened by 7 bases and J by 6 bases, with 18 bases between the two germline ends. The CDR3 coding sequence is TGTGCCAGCATGAGAAGGAGGGTGGGGCCTGAAGCTTTCTTT. It is translated as CASMRRRVGPEAFF.

This clone is a singleton in its sample. The chain uses TRBV29-1 and TRBJ2-5, with TRBD1 matching over 9 bases. Germline V gene lookup returns CDR1 SQVTM and CDR2 ANQGSEA. V lost 6 bases and J lost 3; bases outside the gene matches: 5. This CDR3 has 13 residues. The CDR3 spells CSVTGQGKETQYF. The CDR3 DNA reads as TGCAGCGTAACCGGACAGGGGAAAGAGACCCAGTACTTC.

The DNA of the CDR3 is TGTGCCAGCAGTTACGGGGACAGTGCGGATACGCAGTATTTT. This codes for CASSYGDSADTQYF. The genes are TRBV6-5 and TRBJ2-3; 7 positions agree with TRBD1. CDR1 and CDR2 from the germline V gene are MNHEY and SVGAGI. The CDR3 contains 14 residues. V dropped 2 bases and J dropped 6; count of bases not matched to a gene: 5.

This clone was observed a single time. The chain employs TRBV6-1 and TRBJ2-3, with 15 positions matching TRBD2. This CDR3 spans 16 amino acids. V was clipped by 1 base and J by 11 bases; unmatched bases: 7. Germline V gene data show CDR1 as MNHNS and CDR2 as SASEGT. CDR3 nucleotide sequence: TGTGCCAGCAGTGAAGGGGGACTAGCGGGAGGTCTGAGGCAGTATTTT. This gives the protein CASSEGGLAGGLRQYF.

This clone was seen a single time. At one end, the junction sequence differs from germline, possibly due to a read error. The V and J genes are TRBV7-7 and TRBJ2-1, with TRBD2 matching over 8 bases. Per germline, CDR1 SSHAT and CDR2 FNYEAQ (reference sequence). The CDR3 is 18 amino acids. CDR3 nucleotide sequence: TGTGCTAGCAGCTTAGCCGGCGGGAGGAAAAGCTCCTACAATGAGCAGTTCTTC. Its protein is CASSLAGGRKSSYNEQFF.

This clone was observed once. The V and J genes are TRBV28 and TRBJ2-3; TRBD2 matches at 11 bases. The CDR3 spans 16 residues. J lost 4 bases, V lost 2 bases, and 5 bases had no gene match. CDR1 MDHEN and CDR2 SYDVKM come from the germline V gene. DNA for the CDR3: TGTGCCAGCAGTTTAGCCTTGACTAGCGGGGCAGATACGCAGTATTTT. Residues: CASSLALTSGADTQYF.

V and J are TRBV7-8 and TRBJ2-5, with TRBD2 as a possible D gene (5 bases). V was cut by 1 base and J by 3 bases, with 12 bases left in between. CDR3 length: 15 residues. CDR1 SGHVS and CDR2 FQNEAQ come from the germline V gene. Written as DNA, the CDR3 is TGTGCCAGCAGCTTAGTCAGAGCGGCCAAAGAGACCCAGTACTTC. Translation: CASSLVRAAKETQYF. The variable domain in full, with the rest retrieved from reference TRBV7-8 and TRBJ2-5, is GAGVSQSPRYKVAKRGQDVALRCDPISGHVSLFWYQQALGQGPEFLTYFQNEAQLDKSGLPSDRFFAERPEGSVSTLKIQRTQQEDSAVYLCASSLVRAAKETQYFGPGTRLLVL.

The chain carries TRBV27 and TRBJ2-7; the D gene is possibly TRBD1 (5 bases). In germline, CDR1 is MNHEY, CDR2 SMNVEV (reference sequence). The CDR3 spans 16 residues. Trimming stripped 7 bases from V and 2 bases from J, with 21 bases between. CDR3 DNA sequence: TGTGCCAGCAAAAGGGGTTTACAGGATTCAGCCTACGAGCAGTACTTC. Its translation: CASKRGLQDSAYEQYF.

This chain uses TRBV21-1 with TRBJ1-1. TRBV21-1 is a listed pseudogene. This CDR3 spans 14 amino acids. The CDR3 bases are TGTGCCAGCAAGGGGAGCCACATGAACACTGAAGCTTTCTTT. Translation: CASKGSHMNTEAFF.

This clone was detected only once. The genes are TRBV7-9 and TRBJ1-1, with D unclear. Per the germline V gene, CDR1 is SEHNR and CDR2 is FQNEAQ (reference sequence). The CDR3 is 16 residues long. Trimming stripped 3 bases from V and 5 bases from J, with 19 bases between. In DNA form, the CDR3 reads TGTGCCAGCAGCTTCCTTGCGAGCGAGCTTAGAACTGAAGCTTTCTTT. Translating it yields CASSFLASELRTEAFF.

J is TRBJ1-2 and V is TRBV30; D is possibly TRBD1 (5 bases). The CDR3 runs 12 residues. Germline loops: CDR1 GTSNPN, CDR2 SVGIG (reference sequence). Here the CDR3 reads CAWGQGLSGYTF. The CDR3 DNA is TGTGCTTGGGGTCAGGGTTTAAGTGGCTACACCTTC.

This clone has just a few counts. The genes are TRBV7-9 and TRBJ1-1; D unclear. The germline CDR1 and CDR2 sequences are SEHNR and FQNEAQ (reference sequence). Trimming removed 5 bases at V and 0 bases at J, with 10 bases between. The CDR3 loop spans 14 amino acids. The CDR3 sequence is CASSQDGVNTEAFF. Here the CDR3 DNA reads TGTGCCAGCAGCCAAGATGGGGTGAACACTGAAGCTTTCTTT.